The 25 T cell receptor beta chains given below trace back to one sample, sequenced in a study of OX40 agonist ivuxolimab in advanced cancers. Generated by immunoSEQ multiplex PCR, the TCRdb table keeps only in-frame clones and is missing some. The sample contains about 80,000 clones, around 86% of which appear only once. Sample: CD4+ or CD8+ T cells sorted from blood, taken in a trial of the OX40 agonist ivuxolimab. These receptors were taken from an adult with an advanced solid tumor such as melanoma, head and neck, liver or kidney cancer.

V gene TRBV5-1 combines with J gene TRBJ2-3; D remains unclear. The CDR3 loop spans 15 amino acids. Trimming pared 2 bases from V and 0 bases from J, leaving 10 bases between. From germline, CDR1 is SGHRS and CDR2 YFSETQ. Here the CDR3 DNA reads TGCGCCAGCAGCTTTCAAGTCTCTAGCACAGATACGCAGTATTTT. Amino acid sequence: CASSFQVSSTDTQYF.

The J gene is TRBJ2-3, the V gene TRBV7-2, with D unclear. The CDR3 spans 12 residues. Trimming took off 4 bases at V and 2 bases at J, with 4 bases between the two ends. Germline V gene data show CDR1 as SGHTA and CDR2 as FQGNSA. CDR3 loop: CASSSNTDTQYF. DNA of the CDR3: TGTGCCAGCAGCTCCAACACAGATACGCAGTATTTT.

The gene calls are TRBV14 and TRBJ1-2; no firm D call. This CDR3 is 16 amino acids long. Germline values: CDR1 SGHDN, CDR2 FVKESK. The V end lost 0 bases, the J end lost 2 bases, and 13 bases lay between the germline ends. The CDR3 sequence: CASSQEVLSRNYGYTF. Here the CDR3 DNA reads TGTGCCAGCAGCCAAGAGGTTTTGTCCCGAAACTATGGCTACACCTTC.

The chain combines TRBV2 with TRBJ2-3, with D possibly being TRBD1 or TRBD2 (5 bases each). The germline V gene encodes CDR1 SNHLY and CDR2 FYNNEI. Trimming pared 3 bases from V and 3 bases from J, leaving 10 bases between. CDR3 length: 14 amino acids. The CDR3 bases are TGTGCCAGCAGTGATCCGGGACCGACAGATACGCAGTATTTT. This encodes CASSDPGPTDTQYF. Based on the CDR3 plus reference TRBV2 and TRBJ2-3, the full variable domain is EPEVTQTPSHQVTQMGQEVILRCVPISNHLYFYWYRQILGQKVEFLVSFYNNEISEKSEIFDDQFSVERPDGSNFTLKIRSTKLEDSAMYFCASSDPGPTDTQYFGPGTRLTVL.

CDR3 in DNA: TGCGCCAGCAGATTGACAGGGGGAATGAACACTGAAGCTTTCTTT. Protein: CASRLTGGMNTEAFF. The V gene is TRBV5-1, the J gene TRBJ1-1, with 9 bases lining up with TRBD1. Losses at the gene ends were 5 bases for V and 0 bases for J; bases not matched to a gene: 5. The CDR3 runs to 15 residues. Per the germline V gene, CDR1 is SGHRS and CDR2 is YFSETQ.

The chain links TRBV9 to TRBJ1-6; 7 bases are shared with TRBD1. Germline assignment: CDR1 SGDLS and CDR2 YYNGEE. This CDR3 region has 14 residues. V lost 4 bases to trimming and J lost 7 bases; unmatched junction nucleotides: 5. The CDR3 sequence: CASSRQGSNSPLHF. The DNA for the CDR3 is TGTGCCAGCAGCAGACAGGGCTCAAATTCACCCCTCCACTTT.

In its sample, this clone was seen a few times. The gene calls are TRBV25-1 and TRBJ2-3, with 9 bases lining up with TRBD1. Germline V CDR1 and CDR2: MGHDK, SYGVNS. The V gene end was trimmed by 8 bases and the J gene end by 6 bases; junction bases not matched to a gene: 6. This CDR3 is 13 amino acids long. CDR3 amino acids: CASGDRVSDTQYF. The CDR3 DNA reads as TGTGCCAGCGGGGACAGGGTATCCGATACGCAGTATTTT. Complete variable domain (other parts from reference TRBV25-1 and TRBJ2-3): EADIYQTPRYLVIGTGKKITLECSQTMGHDKMYWYQQDPGMELHLIHYSYGVNSTEKGDLSSESTVSRIRTEHFPLTLESARPSHTSQYLCASGDRVSDTQYFGPGTRLTVL.

The rearrangement uses TRBV19 and TRBJ1-1, with 7 bases fitting TRBD1. The CDR3 sequence is 14 residues long. The germline V gene encodes CDR1 LNHDA and CDR2 SQIVND (reference sequence). J gave up 1 base and V 5 bases, and 4 bases lay outside the gene matches. The CDR3 region has the DNA TGTGCCAGTAGTGAACGGGACAGGAACACTGAAGCTTTCTTT. Residues: CASSERDRNTEAFF.

The J gene is TRBJ2-5, the V gene TRBV25-1; D is tentatively TRBD1 or TRBD2 (5 bases each). Germline V CDR1 and CDR2: MGHDK, SYGVNS. With 2 bases removed from V and 5 bases from J, the gap between germline ends came to 12 bases. This CDR3 has 14 residues. As DNA, the CDR3 is TGTGCCAGCAGTGAAGTGAGGGGCCCTGAGACCCAGTACTTC. Its translation: CASSEVRGPETQYF.

The chain is built from TRBV14 and TRBJ2-3; D may correspond to TRBD1 or TRBD2 (5 bases each). The V gene lost 4 bases and the J gene lost 5 bases, with 10 bases spanning the gap. The CDR3 has 13 amino acids. Germline V CDR1 and CDR2: SGHDN, FVKESK. CDR3 protein: CASSPEGRDTQYF. CDR3 in DNA: TGTGCCAGCAGCCCAGAGGGGCGAGATACGCAGTATTTT.

This chain connects TRBV6-5 to TRBJ2-7; D unclear. Trimming cost V 2 bases and J 6 bases, with 11 bases left between them. From germline, CDR1 is MNHEY and CDR2 SVGAGI. The CDR3 contains 13 residues. The CDR3 nucleotides read TGTGCCAGCAGTTACGTCATCTCGAGCGAGCAGTACTTC. It yields the protein CASSYVISSEQYF.

The CDR3 bases are TGCGCCAGCACCCCTTCGGGAGGGACCTACAATGAGCAGTTCTTC. Translated, it gives CASTPSGGTYNEQFF. The V and J genes are TRBV5-1 and TRBJ2-1, with 8 bases matching TRBD2. V lost 6 bases to trimming and J lost 2 bases; unmatched junction nucleotides: 7. The CDR3 has 15 amino acids. The germline V gene has CDR1 SGHRS and CDR2 YFSETQ.

The chain links TRBV6-5 to TRBJ2-7, with TRBD1 matching 9 bases. Germline-derived CDR1 and CDR2 are MNHEY and SVGAGI. V was clipped by 0 bases and J by 2 bases; unmatched bases: 2. The CDR3 is 15 amino acids. The CDR3 DNA sequence: TGTGCCAGCAGTTACTCAGGGACAGGGCCCTACGAGCAGTACTTC. Translated: CASSYSGTGPYEQYF.

V gene TRBV7-2 combines with J gene TRBJ1-5; no clear D gene. The CDR3 is made up of 13 amino acids. Germline CDR1 SGHTA, CDR2 FQGNSA. V was cut by 1 base and J by 8 bases, with 9 bases left in between. The CDR3 loop is CASSLVGQEPQHF. The CDR3, as DNA: TGTGCCAGCAGCTTAGTGGGTCAAGAGCCCCAGCATTTT.

V usage is TRBV27 and J usage is TRBJ1-6; D is possibly TRBD1 (5 bases). Germline V gene sequence: CDR1 MNHEY, CDR2 SMNVEV (reference sequence). V gave up 0 bases and J gave up 0 bases, with 21 bases separating them. The CDR3 is made up of 21 amino acids. The CDR3: CASSLSGFGGTIDSYNSPLHF. The CDR3 DNA sequence: TGTGCCAGCAGTTTATCTGGCTTTGGAGGGACTATTGACTCCTATAATTCACCCCTCCACTTT.

V usage is TRBV4-1 and J usage is TRBJ2-1; D may correspond to TRBD1 or TRBD2 (5 bases each). V was clipped by 3 bases and J by 2 bases, with 5 bases between them. From germline, CDR1 is MGHRA and CDR2 YSYEKL. The CDR3 totals 13 residues. The CDR3: CASSQGAYNEQFF. In nucleotides, the CDR3 is TGCGCCAGCAGCCAGGGGGCCTACAATGAGCAGTTCTTC.

This chain uses TRBV6-5 with TRBJ2-7, with unresolved D. Per the germline V gene, CDR1 is MNHEY and CDR2 is SVGAGI. The CDR3 covers 13 residues. V was clipped by 2 bases and J by 4 bases, with 9 bases between them. DNA for the CDR3: TGTGCCAGCAGTTACGGTCCTGGGTACGAGCAGTACGTC. Protein: CASSYGPGYEQYV.

This chain joins TRBV5-8 and TRBJ1-4; 7 bases are a match to TRBD1. Per germline, CDR1 SGHTS and CDR2 YDEGEE. The CDR3 length is 14 residues. V gave up 0 bases and J gave up 8 bases; unmatched junction bases: 4. The CDR3 region has the DNA TGTGCCAGCAGCTTGGGGGACAGAAACGAAAAACTGTTTTTT. Protein product: CASSLGDRNEKLFF.

The chain couples TRBV14 to TRBJ2-5, with D possibly being TRBD2 (5 bases). The V gene's germline CDR1 is SGHDN and CDR2 FVKESK. The V and J ends lost 4 bases and 5 bases respectively, with 14 bases between them. CDR3 length: 14 amino acids. CDR3: CASSRVGRAETQYF. The CDR3 DNA follows: TGTGCCAGCAGCCGTGTTGGGCGGGCGGAGACCCAGTACTTC.

The rearrangement joins TRBV7-2 to TRBJ1-2; D is unclear. V was shortened by 2 bases and J by 7 bases, with 14 bases between the two germline ends. Germline CDR1 SGHTA, CDR2 FQGNSA. The CDR3 covers 14 residues. The CDR3 region has the DNA TGTGCCAGCAGCTTAAATAGGGATCTGGGTGGCTACACCTTC. It yields the protein CASSLNRDLGGYTF.

This clone was counted once. The CDR3 reads CAWRAPPGLARNTGELFF. DNA of the CDR3: TGTGCCTGGAGAGCTCCCCCGGGACTAGCTAGAAACACCGGGGAGCTGTTTTTT. This chain connects TRBV30 to TRBJ2-2; 9 positions agree with TRBD2. The CDR3 runs to 18 residues. J lost 2 bases, V lost 3 bases, and 13 bases had no gene match. CDR1 GTSNPN and CDR2 SVGIG come from the germline V gene (reference sequence).

The CDR3 here is CAISDPGLAGAYEQYF. CDR3 coding DNA: TGTGCCATCAGTGACCCGGGACTAGCGGGAGCCTACGAGCAGTACTTC. The rearrangement uses TRBV10-3 and TRBJ2-7, with 14 nucleotides matching TRBD2. This CDR3 comprises 16 residues. Germline CDR1 ENHRY, CDR2 SYGVKD. V dropped 3 bases and J dropped 2; count of bases not matched to a gene: 3.

V gene TRBV30 combines with J gene TRBJ1-1; the D gene is possibly TRBD1 (5 bases). The CDR3 contains 14 residues. Germline V gene data show CDR1 as GTSNPN and CDR2 as SVGIG (reference sequence). Trimming cost V 0 bases and J 4 bases, with 12 bases left between them. In DNA form, the CDR3 reads TGTGCCTGGAGTGTAGGGTGCAGGGTCACTGAAGCTTTCTTT. This sequence encodes CAWSVGCRVTEAFF.

The rearrangement uses TRBV14 and TRBJ2-3; D unresolved. The V gene lost 0 bases and the J gene lost 6 bases, with 13 bases spanning the gap. The CDR3 length is 15 residues. Per germline, CDR1 SGHDN and CDR2 FVKESK. CDR3 coding DNA: TGTGCCAGCAGCCAAGAGCGCTCTAGGGCGGATACGCAGTATTTT. This encodes CASSQERSRADTQYF. The full variable domain, its missing parts supplied by reference TRBV14 and TRBJ2-3, is EAGVTQFPSHSVIEKGQTVTLRCDPISGHDNLYWYRRVMGKEIKFLLHFVKESKQDESGMPNNRFLAERTGGTYSTLKVQPAELEDSGVYFCASSQERSRADTQYFGPGTRLTVL.

The chain combines TRBV27 with TRBJ1-2; TRBD1 might be the D (5 bases). The germline V gene has CDR1 MNHEY and CDR2 SMNVEV (reference sequence). The CDR3 runs 14 residues. Trimming stripped 4 bases from V and 4 bases from J, with 13 bases between. The DNA of the CDR3 is TGTGCCAGCAGTTCGGGTTACCAGGGCTATGGCTACACCTTC. It specifies CASSSGYQGYGYTF.